The entry that follows covers one T cell receptor beta chain sequence. What it recognizes is unknown. V lost 1 base to trimming and J lost 5 bases, with 7 bases between them. CDR1 is SGHRS, CDR2 YFSETQ, per germline. The CDR3 loop spans 13 amino acids. This entry is derived from a study of shared clonotypes between healthy human individuals. Study-level findings and limits: Sequencing depth was a factor that was expected to affect clonotype sharing among donors.

The repertoire was sequenced with immunoSEQ multiplex PCR; TCRdb's copy has only in-frame clones and lacks some. Of about 120,000 clones listed, around 68% are singletons. The sample comprised memory CD8+ T cells sorted from blood. Sample subset: CD45RO+ cells pooled with CCR7-negative TemRA cells. V usage is TRBV5-1 and J usage is TRBJ2-1; unclear D gene. The receptor comes from a woman aged 30 to 39 in good health. The CDR3 protein is CASSLMGNNEQFF. CDR3 in DNA: TGCGCCAGCAGCTTGATGGGAAACAATGAGCAGTTCTTC. Using reference TRBV5-1 and TRBJ2-1 for the parts outside the CDR3, the full variable domain is KAGVTQTPRYLIKTRGQQVTLSCSPISGHRSVSWYQQTPGQGLQFLFEYFSETQRNKGNFPGRFSGRQFSNSRSEMNVSTLELGDSALYLCASSLMGNNEQFFGPGTRLTVL.